The next 18 T cell receptor beta chains were all read from a single sample in a study of cytomegalovirus exposure and HLA in healthy donors listed by TCRdb under 2017. Library preparation was by the immunoSEQ multiplex PCR assay. TCRdb took over this immuneACCESS table, retaining in-frame rearrangements with V and J assigned. Such tables are incomplete; in checked studies, under half of the missing clones stem from an unresolved V gene, and the remainder is unexplained. Within this sample are some 120,000 clones, with around 90% of them counted one time only. The ten largest account for approximately 2% of the sample. Sequencing was done on a sample of PBMCs. These receptors were obtained from a woman aged 18-30 years in good health and CMV-seronegative.

This clone was observed a few times. This chain uses TRBV4-3 with TRBJ2-1, with D perhaps matching TRBD2 (6 bases). Trimming shortened V by 1 base and J by 6 bases, and 13 bases separated the two germline ends. The germline V gene encodes CDR1 LGHNA and CDR2 YSLEER. CDR3 length: 15 residues. Here the CDR3 reads CASSQGPGEPNEQFF. The CDR3 coding sequence is TGCGCCAGCAGCCAAGGTCCGGGAGAGCCCAATGAGCAGTTCTTC.

This sequence joins TRBV11-3 and TRBJ2-7; possibly TRBD2 for D (6 bases). CDR3 length equals 15 residues. Per germline, CDR1 SGHNT and CDR2 YENEEA. Trimming took 2 bases from V and 3 from J, leaving 14 bases between them. The CDR3 region is CASSLQPSEYYEQYF. The CDR3 DNA sequence: TGTGCCAGCAGCTTACAGCCTAGCGAATACTACGAGCAGTACTTC.

The V call is TRBV7-9, the J call TRBJ2-7; 10 bases line up with TRBD1. The CDR3 length is 14 residues. Germline CDR1 SEHNR, CDR2 FQNEAQ (reference sequence). The V and J ends lost 5 bases and 3 bases, in that order; junction bases with no gene match: 4. The CDR3 is CASSRDRGFYEQYF. The CDR3 nucleotides are TGTGCCAGCAGCCGGGACAGGGGCTTCTACGAGCAGTACTTC.

The chain has TRBV15 and TRBJ1-3; TRBD1 matches at 9 bases. V lost 9 bases to trimming and J lost 3 bases; unmatched junction nucleotides: 6. The CDR3 loop spans 14 amino acids. Germline CDR1 and CDR2: LNHNV and YYDKDF (reference sequence). The CDR3 coding sequence is TGTGCCACGACGACAGGGGGAGTTGGAAACACCATATATTTT. Its translation: CATTTGGVGNTIYF.

Written as DNA, the CDR3 is TGCGCCAGCAGCCGAGCCGGGACAGGGAACTATGGCTACACCTTC. Residues: CASSRAGTGNYGYTF. V is TRBV5-1 and J is TRBJ1-2; 9 nucleotides align to TRBD1. Germline V gene lookup returns CDR1 SGHRS and CDR2 YFSETQ. The junction had 6 bases not matched to a gene; V was cut back by 4 bases and J by 2 bases. CDR3 size: 15 residues.

As for this clone: At the DNA level, this CDR3 is encoded by other sequences in the same sample as well. The chain carries TRBV18 and TRBJ2-5, with 13 bases aligning to TRBD2. Trimming removed 4 bases from V and 5 bases from J; junction bases left unmatched: 7. The CDR3 totals 16 residues. Germline V gene sequence: CDR1 KGHSH, CDR2 LQKENI. This CDR3 reads CASSRPGLAGSETQYF. DNA of the CDR3: TGTGCCAGCTCACGACCGGGACTAGCGGGATCGGAGACCCAGTACTTC.

This clone was seen a single time. The J gene is TRBJ1-1, the V gene TRBV7-2; D possibly corresponds to TRBD1 (5 bases). The germline V and J ends were trimmed by 7 bases and 0 bases, with 18 bases remaining between them. Germline V gene sequence: CDR1 SGHTA, CDR2 FQGNSA. The CDR3 sequence is 16 residues long. The chain's CDR3 is CASTRGAGGMNTEAFF. CDR3 DNA sequence: TGTGCCAGCACCCGAGGGGCGGGGGGAATGAACACTGAAGCTTTCTTT.

The rearrangement links TRBV4-3 to TRBJ1-1; tentatively, D is TRBD1 (5 bases). The CDR3 runs to 13 residues. V was trimmed by 4 bases and J by 4 bases, leaving 10 bases between them. Looked up from germline, CDR1 is LGHNA and CDR2 is YSLEER. The chain's CDR3 is CASSRGTPTEAFF. The CDR3 DNA reads as TGCGCCAGCAGCCGCGGGACCCCCACTGAAGCTTTCTTT.

The chain has TRBV5-4 and TRBJ2-7; a possible D gene is TRBD2 (6 bases). The CDR3 is made up of 15 amino acids. V was clipped by 2 bases and J by 5 bases, with 17 bases between them. The germline gives CDR1 SGHNT, CDR2 YYREEE (reference sequence). The CDR3 sequence is CASSFRAAGFNEQYF. The CDR3 bases are TGTGCCAGCAGCTTTCGGGCTGCGGGGTTCAACGAGCAGTACTTC.

The genes are TRBV28 and TRBJ1-1; D is possibly TRBD1 (6 bases). Germline V gene lookup returns CDR1 MDHEN and CDR2 SYDVKM. CDR3 size: 16 residues. V lost 2 bases to trimming and J lost 2 bases, with 15 bases between them. CDR3 nucleotide sequence: TGTGCCAGCAGTTTAAGGGCAGGGGCAGGAAACACTGAAGCTTTCTTT. Translated: CASSLRAGAGNTEAFF.

The chain links TRBV6-1 to TRBJ2-7, with D perhaps matching TRBD2 (5 bases). Trimming took 3 bases from V and 5 from J, leaving 11 bases between them. Germline CDR1 MNHNS, CDR2 SASEGT. CDR3 length equals 13 residues. CDR3 sequence: CASSDIMRDEQYF. The CDR3, as DNA: TGTGCCAGCAGTGACATAATGCGGGACGAGCAGTACTTC.

The J gene is TRBJ2-1, the V gene TRBV28; unclear D gene. The V end lost 4 bases, the J end lost 1 base, and 11 bases lay between the germline ends. This CDR3 is 15 amino acids long. Germline loops: CDR1 MDHEN, CDR2 SYDVKM. The CDR3 region has the DNA TGTGCCAGCAGTTCCCCTAGTGGGTCCTACAATGAGCAGTTCTTC. It encodes CASSSPSGSYNEQFF.

This chain connects TRBV2 to TRBJ2-5; 13 nucleotides line up with TRBD2. This CDR3 is built from 15 residues. The germline V gene has CDR1 SNHLY and CDR2 FYNNEI. Germline trimming cut 5 bases from V and 5 bases from J; bases unmatched to any gene: 5. Here the CDR3 DNA reads TGTGCCAGCAGTCTACTAGCGGGGGGGCCCGAGACCCAGTACTTC. The encoded protein is CASSLLAGGPETQYF.

V and J are TRBV30 and TRBJ1-2; D is uncertain. The germline V gene has CDR1 GTSNPN and CDR2 SVGIG (reference sequence). V was shortened by 0 bases and J by 0 bases, with 5 bases between the two germline ends. This CDR3 spans 13 amino acids. CDR3: CAWSVEANYGYTF. The CDR3 DNA sequence: TGTGCCTGGAGTGTGGAGGCTAACTATGGCTACACCTTC.

The CDR3 DNA sequence: TGCAGCGTTGAATCAGGGGCTGTAGGAGATACGCAGTATTTT. Translation gives CSVESGAVGDTQYF. The chain uses TRBV29-1 and TRBJ2-3, with D maybe TRBD1 (6 bases). The CDR3 runs 14 residues. Germline values: CDR1 SQVTM, CDR2 ANQGSEA. Trimming removed 2 bases from V and 5 bases from J, with 14 bases in between.

The chain uses TRBV27 and TRBJ2-3; 9 positions match TRBD2. This CDR3 has 16 amino acids. Unmatched junction bases numbered 7, after V lost 4 bases and J lost 2 bases. Germline assignment: CDR1 MNHEY and CDR2 SMNVEV (reference sequence). The CDR3 coding sequence is TGTGCCAGCAGTTCTTCCGGGACTAGCCACACAGATACGCAGTATTTT. Translation gives CASSSSGTSHTDTQYF.

This chain connects TRBV6-5 to TRBJ2-1, with TRBD2 identical over 8 bases. This CDR3 has 16 amino acids. Germline V gene data show CDR1 as MNHEY and CDR2 as SVGAGI. J was trimmed by 0 bases and V by 0 bases; bases with no gene match: 1. The CDR3 coding sequence is TGTGCCAGCAGTTACTCGAGCGGGAGCTCCTACAATGAGCAGTTCTTC. Encoded protein: CASSYSSGSSYNEQFF.

This sequence joins TRBV5-1 and TRBJ2-1; 12 nucleotides align to TRBD2. Germline assignment: CDR1 SGHRS and CDR2 YFSETQ. The CDR3 has 17 amino acids. The V segment lost 1 base and the J segment 4 bases; nucleotides outside the gene matches: 6. The CDR3 spells CASSLKTSGGRYNEQFF. CDR3 sequence (DNA): TGCGCCAGCAGCTTGAAGACTAGCGGGGGTCGTTACAATGAGCAGTTCTTC.